Listed below are T cell receptor beta chains from one sample, sequenced in a study of blood T cell repertoires in COVID-19. The data were produced by immunoSEQ multiplex PCR, yet TCRdb's version contains in-frame clones alone and is incomplete. The table lists roughly 230,000 clones, roughly 84% of them singletons, with about 3% in the top ten. Sample: PBMCs or T cells enriched from blood (not recorded which). Source of these receptors: a man over 45 who had recovered from COVID-19. The CDR3 runs from the conserved cysteine through the conserved F or W.

j_call v_call cdr3_aa
TRBJ2-3 TRBV7-6 CASSLAVAAGGSTDTQYF
TRBJ1-4 TRBV5-4 CASSSRGVEKLFF
TRBJ2-1 TRBV5-1 CASSPAGTSGINEQFF
TRBJ1-1 TRBV9 CASSVGQGNTEAFF
TRBJ2-7 TRBV5-1 CASSLAGFTYEQYF
TRBJ2-4 TRBV27 CASSPEARRIIGAKNIQYF
TRBJ1-1 TRBV30 CAWSVYRGNTEAFF
TRBJ2-3 TRBV23-1 CASSQSSGGLAGASTDTQYF
TRBJ2-5 TRBV11-2 CASSRLETQYF
TRBJ1-5 TRBV4-1 CASSRRQGSGNQPQHF
TRBJ1-2 TRBV19 CASHWGQNYGYTF
TRBJ2-6 TRBV21-1 CASSKESAGQASGANVLTF
TRBJ1-3 TRBV7-6 CASSLITAQGASGNTIYF
TRBJ1-3 TRBV7-3 CASSLVAESGNTIYF
TRBJ1-1 TRBV6-6 CAGITQGASTEAFF
TRBJ1-1 TRBV10-2 CASREDSVNTEAFF
TRBJ1-3 TRBV5-8 CASSVRDRAIISGNTIYF
TRBJ1-1 TRBV18 CASSPLGPGTEAFF
TRBJ2-7 TRBV28 CASSSTRDEQYF
TRBJ1-1 TRBV10-2 CASSGQSNTEAFF
TRBJ2-2 TRBV9 CASSVSHGQGRGNTGELFF
TRBJ2-2 TRBV11-3 CASSNRDRGARELFF
TRBJ1-6 TRBV18 CASSPLDRSSSYNSPLHF
TRBJ1-2 TRBV19 CASTLAGVANYGYTF
TRBJ1-6 TRBV5-4 CASSTGRGHNSPLHF
TRBJ2-3 TRBV4-3 CASSLSWASTDTQYF
TRBJ2-3 TRBV5-1 CASSLDNVSGSDTQYF
TRBJ2-3 TRBV27 CASSQRTGKALSTQYF
TRBJ1-2 TRBV29-1 CSVEEWQKANYGYTF
TRBJ1-3 TRBV9 CASSVDPGVTGNTIYF
TRBJ2-7 TRBV5-4 CASSLGATMNYEQYF
TRBJ1-1 TRBV6-2/TRBV6-3 CASSWSNRGLAFF
TRBJ2-3 TRBV5-5 CASSFGEGTDTQYF
TRBJ2-7 TRBV7-6 CASSLDWTAYEQYF
TRBJ1-3 TRBV2 CASRPSGRSEGNTIYF
TRBJ2-1 TRBV24-1 CATSLFNEQFF
TRBJ2-5 TRBV5-5 CASSSGLAGGAETQYF
TRBJ1-2 TRBV7-8 CASSLGQGHGYTF
TRBJ1-4 TRBV27 CASSFRGTNEKLFF
TRBJ2-1 TRBV5-1 CASSLDGHLAGAHNEQFF
TRBJ1-5 TRBV21-1 CASSKETGFSNQPQHF
TRBJ1-5 TRBV2 CASRGDSPVNQPQHF
TRBJ1-3 TRBV27 CASRKTGGNTIYF
TRBJ2-1 TRBV24-1 CATSDESDFGNEQFF
TRBJ1-1 TRBV18 CASSPTGEVDTEAFF
TRBJ2-7 TRBV7-9 CASSLGRESSYEQYF
TRBJ2-7 TRBV7-9 CASSLDAMRQEQYF
TRBJ2-2 TRBV21-1 CASSKNKGGQDTGELFF
TRBJ2-7 TRBV4-2 CASSQGLSGGSREQYF
TRBJ2-7 TRBV6-2/TRBV6-3 CASSYGTSGSVSYEQYF
TRBJ1-5 TRBV6-2/TRBV6-3 CASSFAQGSPSQPQHF
TRBJ1-4 TRBV10-2 CASSDWGQDRLATNEKLFF
TRBJ2-7 TRBV19 CASKRQGAGEQYF